This TCR beta chain was profiled in a study of blood T cell repertoires in COVID-19. The V gene's germline CDR1 is SEHNR and CDR2 FQNEAQ (reference sequence). V trimming: 3 bases; J trimming: 4 bases; junction bases outside the gene matches: 6. The CDR3 is 15 amino acids. Libraries were prepared by immunoSEQ multiplex PCR; TCRdb keeps only in-frame clonotypes and omits some of them. Among 150,000 or so clones, roughly 90% were seen once, and the ten largest hold less than 3%. The rearrangement links TRBV7-9 to TRBJ2-5, with 9 bases identical to TRBD1. This TCR was sampled from a man aged 55 to 70 with active or convalescent COVID-19. The material sequenced was peripheral blood. CDR3 coding DNA: TGTGCCAGCAGCTTTGGGACAGGGCCAAGAGAGACCCAGTACTTC. It encodes CASSFGTGPRETQYF. The whole variable domain, remainder taken from reference TRBV7-9 and TRBJ2-5, is DTGVSQNPRHKITKRGQNVTFRCDPISEHNRLYWYRQTLGQGPEFLTYFQNEAQLEKSRLLSDRFSAERPKGSFSTLEIQRTEQGDSAMYLCASSFGTGPRETQYFGPGTRLLVL.